This T cell receptor (beta chain) derives from a study of naive and memory T cell subsets. Study-level findings and limits: Potentially, T cell activation and differentiation skew this RNA-based measurement.

There are many counts of this clonotype. The antigen is undetermined. Ligated cDNA underwent four rounds of PCR with nested alpha and beta constant region primers and SP2. TCRdb reprocessed the 5' RACE reads with MiXCR, giving one entry per CDR3 protein. The sample includes about 48,000 distinct CDR3 sequences, roughly 4.7% seen only once; the top ten take under 0.95%. The library had UMIs added by 3' ligation of an oligonucleotide to TCR cDNA. V was cut by 3 bases and J by 6 bases, with 11 bases left in between. The CDR3 is 14 residues long. Germline assignment: CDR1 KGHDR and CDR2 SFDVKD. The TCR sequence derives from a female donor in good health. The chain uses TRBV24-1 and TRBJ2-1; TRBD1 might be the D (6 bases). The CDR3 spells CATSDDPGVNEQFF. The CDR3 DNA sequence: TGTGCCACCAGTGATGACCCAGGGGTCAATGAGCAGTTCTTC.